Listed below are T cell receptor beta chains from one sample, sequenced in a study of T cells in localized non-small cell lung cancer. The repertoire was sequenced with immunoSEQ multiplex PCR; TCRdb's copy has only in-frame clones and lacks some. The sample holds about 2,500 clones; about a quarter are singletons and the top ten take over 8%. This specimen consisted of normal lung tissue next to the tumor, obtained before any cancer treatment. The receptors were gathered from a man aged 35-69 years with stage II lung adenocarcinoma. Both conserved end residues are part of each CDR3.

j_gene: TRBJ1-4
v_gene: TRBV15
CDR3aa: CATSREAGVNEKLFF

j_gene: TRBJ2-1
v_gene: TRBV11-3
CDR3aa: CASSDGTLYNEQFF

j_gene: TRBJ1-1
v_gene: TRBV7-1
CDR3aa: CASSPTGGTEAFF

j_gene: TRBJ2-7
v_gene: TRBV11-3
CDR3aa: CASSSRDRGDYEQYF

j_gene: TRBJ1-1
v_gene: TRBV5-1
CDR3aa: CASSSVGENTEAFF

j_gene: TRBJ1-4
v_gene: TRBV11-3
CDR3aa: CASSSGQGSRKLFF

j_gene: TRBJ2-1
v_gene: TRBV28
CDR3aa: CASSYRARGNEQFF

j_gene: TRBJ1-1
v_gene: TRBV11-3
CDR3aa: CASSLLSGQRNTEAFF

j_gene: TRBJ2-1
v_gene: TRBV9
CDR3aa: CASSGERRGAPSGEQFF

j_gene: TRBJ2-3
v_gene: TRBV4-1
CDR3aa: CASSQGPQGTDTQYF

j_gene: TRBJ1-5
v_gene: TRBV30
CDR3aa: CAWSVESDQPQHF

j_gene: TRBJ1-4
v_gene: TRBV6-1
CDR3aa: CASSEVVRGVDEKLFF

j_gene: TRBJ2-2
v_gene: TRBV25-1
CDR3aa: CASRSLDHISGELFF

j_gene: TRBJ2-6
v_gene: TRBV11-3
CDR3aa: CASSPTGGLSGANVLTF

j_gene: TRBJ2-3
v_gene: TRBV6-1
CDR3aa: CASSEASGGSTDTQYF

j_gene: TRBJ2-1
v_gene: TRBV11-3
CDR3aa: CASSQMTSGGRNEQFF

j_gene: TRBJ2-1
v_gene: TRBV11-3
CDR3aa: CASSQTGGAYNEQFF

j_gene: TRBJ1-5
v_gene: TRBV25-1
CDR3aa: CASSGQGYVQPQHF

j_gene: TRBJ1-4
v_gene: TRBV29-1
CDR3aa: CSAQGGVREKLFF

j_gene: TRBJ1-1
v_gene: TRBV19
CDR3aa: CASSIDSYMNTEAFF

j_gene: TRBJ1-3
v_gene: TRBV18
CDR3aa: CASSPGSSGNTIYF

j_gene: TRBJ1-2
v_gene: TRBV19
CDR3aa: CASSRTGESGYTF

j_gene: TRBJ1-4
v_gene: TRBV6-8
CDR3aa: CASSGRWDEKLFF

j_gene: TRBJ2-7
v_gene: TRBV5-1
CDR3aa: CASSVGTPLNEQYF

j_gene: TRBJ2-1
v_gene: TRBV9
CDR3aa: CASSVKFYNEQFF

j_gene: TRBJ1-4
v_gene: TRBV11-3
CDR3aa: CASSHLRGGIEEKLFF

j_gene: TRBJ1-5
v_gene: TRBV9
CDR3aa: CASSEALRWPQHF

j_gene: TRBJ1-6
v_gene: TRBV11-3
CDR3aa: CASSLGPVDNSPLHF

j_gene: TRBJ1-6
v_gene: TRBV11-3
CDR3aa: CASSLAGRQDSPLHF

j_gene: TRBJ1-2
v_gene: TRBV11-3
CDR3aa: CASAPGSSEGYGYTF

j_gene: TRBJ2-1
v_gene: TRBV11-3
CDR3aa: CASNGLAGGSSPEQFF

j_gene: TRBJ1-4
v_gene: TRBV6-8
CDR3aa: CASSYTAGQGPEKLFF

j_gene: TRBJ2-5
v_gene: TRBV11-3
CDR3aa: CASTQRSREEKTQYF

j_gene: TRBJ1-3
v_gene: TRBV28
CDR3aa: CASSLDARNTIYF

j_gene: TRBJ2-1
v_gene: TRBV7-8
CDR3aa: CASRAYGENEQFF

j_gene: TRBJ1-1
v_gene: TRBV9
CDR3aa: CASNKGQGNTEAFF

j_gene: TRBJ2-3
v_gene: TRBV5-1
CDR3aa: CASSLDQGADTQYF

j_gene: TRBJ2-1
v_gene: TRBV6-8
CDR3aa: CASSGRGEHNEQFF

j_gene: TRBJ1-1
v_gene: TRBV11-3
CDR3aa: CASSLRQAGDAEAFF

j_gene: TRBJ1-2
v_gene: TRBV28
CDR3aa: CASSQDTKSGYTF

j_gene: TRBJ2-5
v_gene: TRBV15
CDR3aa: CATSRDPPPEETQYF

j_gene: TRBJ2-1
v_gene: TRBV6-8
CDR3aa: CASSQKFDSSYNEQFF

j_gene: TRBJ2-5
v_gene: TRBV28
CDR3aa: CASSSPRDRIYF

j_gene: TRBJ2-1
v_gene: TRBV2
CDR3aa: CASSETTSSYNEQFF

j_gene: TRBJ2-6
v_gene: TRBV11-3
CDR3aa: CASSFWRGPGANVLTF

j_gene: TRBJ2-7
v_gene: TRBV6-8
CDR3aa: CASSLDSSSYEQYF

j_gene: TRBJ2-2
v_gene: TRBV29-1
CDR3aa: CSVGDRSNTGELFF

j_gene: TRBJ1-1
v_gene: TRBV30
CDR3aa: CAWEGYRNTEAFF

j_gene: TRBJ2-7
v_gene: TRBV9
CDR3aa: CASSRGPTTPYEQYF

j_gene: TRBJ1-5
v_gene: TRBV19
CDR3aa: CASSIGSNSNQPQHF

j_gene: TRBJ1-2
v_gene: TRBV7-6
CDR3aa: CASSPRSDRGGGYTF

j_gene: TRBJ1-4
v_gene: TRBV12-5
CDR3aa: CASQDRQVYNEKLFF

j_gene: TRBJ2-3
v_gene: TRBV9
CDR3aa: CASSVLAFTDTQYF

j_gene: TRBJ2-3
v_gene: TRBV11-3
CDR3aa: CASSLKGTSGGAYRDTQYF